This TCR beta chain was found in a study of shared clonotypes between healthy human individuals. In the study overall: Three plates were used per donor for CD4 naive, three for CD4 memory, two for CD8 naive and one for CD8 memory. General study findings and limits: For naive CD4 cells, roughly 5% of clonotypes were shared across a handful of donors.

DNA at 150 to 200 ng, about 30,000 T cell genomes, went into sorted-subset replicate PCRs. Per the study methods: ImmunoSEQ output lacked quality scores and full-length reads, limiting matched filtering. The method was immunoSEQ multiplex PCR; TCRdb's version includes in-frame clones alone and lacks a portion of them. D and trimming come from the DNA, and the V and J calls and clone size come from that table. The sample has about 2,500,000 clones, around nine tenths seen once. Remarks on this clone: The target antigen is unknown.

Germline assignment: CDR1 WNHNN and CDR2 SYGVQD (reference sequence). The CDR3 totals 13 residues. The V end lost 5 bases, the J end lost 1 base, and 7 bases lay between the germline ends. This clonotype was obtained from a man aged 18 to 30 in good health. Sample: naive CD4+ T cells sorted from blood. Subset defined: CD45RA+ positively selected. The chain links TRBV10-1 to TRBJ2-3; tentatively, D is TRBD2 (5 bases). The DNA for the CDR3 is TGCGCCAGCAGTCGGGATGGCACAGATACGCAGTATTTT. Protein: CASSRDGTDTQYF.